This T cell receptor (beta chain) was retrieved from a study of blood T cell repertoires in COVID-19. With 5 bases clipped from V and 2 bases from J, the junction kept 8 bases outside the gene matches. CDR1 is SNHLY, CDR2 FYNNEI, per germline. This CDR3 spans 15 amino acids. Sequenced by immunoSEQ multiplex PCR; TCRdb stores in-frame clones only, minus some. Of more than 200,000 clones in the sample, around nine tenths are singletons; the top ten hold around 4%. Sequencing input: PBMCs or T cells enriched from blood (not recorded which). This TCR was recovered from a woman aged 25 to 39 who had recovered from COVID-19. V usage is TRBV2 and J usage is TRBJ1-2, with 7 bases fitting TRBD1. The CDR3, as DNA: TGTGCCAGCAGTCAATCGACAGGGCCCAACTATGGCTACACCTTC. Its translation: CASSQSTGPNYGYTF.